This section outlines one T cell receptor (beta chain) sequence together with its context. Per the study methods: Reference gene primer amplification gave estimated nucleated cell counts. Sequencing was performed with immunoSEQ multiplex PCR; in TCRdb, only in-frame clones are kept and a portion is missing. D and trimming were read from the DNA, whereas the V and J calls and clone size are those reported in that table. The sample lists more than 200,000 clones, around 84% occurring once. These data are taken from a study of blood T cell repertoires in COVID-19. About the study: Samples of COVID-19 (acute and convalescent) were obtained from the United States, Italy and Spain.

The J segment lost 3 bases and the V segment lost 5 bases, leaving 8 bases of the junction unmatched. Per germline, CDR1 SGHTA and CDR2 FQGNSA. The CDR3 is made up of 15 amino acids. The chain has TRBV7-2 and TRBJ2-7; 9 bases map to TRBD2. The sequenced sample was peripheral blood. The source is a man in his sixties with acute or convalescent COVID-19. The CDR3 reads CASSITGTSFYEQYF. In DNA form, the CDR3 reads TGTGCCAGCAGCATAACCGGGACTAGCTTCTACGAGCAGTACTTC.